This entry lists 17 T cell receptor beta chains sequenced from one sample in a study of blood T cell repertoires in COVID-19. Profiled with immunoSEQ multiplex PCR; TCRdb holds only in-frame clones, not every one. The sample consists of 220,000 or so clones, around 87% of them appearing once. Sequencing was done on a sample of PBMCs or T cells enriched from blood (not recorded which). These receptor sequences come from a man younger than 40 who had been exposed to COVID-19.

This chain uses TRBV4-1 with TRBJ1-2; 11 bases are a match to TRBD1. V lost 3 bases, J lost 2 bases, and 2 bases stayed unmatched. The CDR3 length is 15 residues. Per the germline V gene, CDR1 is MGHRA and CDR2 is YSYEKL. The CDR3 sequence is CASSHGQGANYGYTF. In DNA, the CDR3 is TGCGCCAGCAGCCACGGACAGGGGGCGAACTATGGCTACACCTTC.

This rearrangement joins TRBV3-1 (or the pseudogene TRBV3-2) to TRBJ2-3; 10 bases match TRBD1. CDR1 and CDR2 (germline): LGHDT, YNNKEL (reference sequence). This CDR3 has 16 amino acids. V lost 5 bases, J lost 5 bases, and 10 bases stayed unmatched. The CDR3, as DNA: TGTGCCAGCAGCTCCCTAGACAGGGGGCAGGGAGATACGCAGTATTTT. Its protein product is CASSSLDRGQGDTQYF.

This chain connects TRBV5-1 to TRBJ1-1; maybe TRBD1 (5 bases). In germline, CDR1 is SGHRS, CDR2 YFSETQ. The CDR3 sequence is 13 residues long. With 4 bases removed from V and 0 bases from J, the gap between germline ends came to 7 bases. The CDR3 DNA follows: TGCGCCAGCAGCCCGGACATGAACACTGAAGCTTTCTTT. Protein: CASSPDMNTEAFF.

The chain uses TRBV7-7 and TRBJ2-1; maybe TRBD1 (6 bases). The CDR3 sequence is 16 residues long. Germline values: CDR1 SSHAT, CDR2 FNYEAQ (reference sequence). Trimming pared 5 bases from V and 9 bases from J, leaving 23 bases between. The CDR3 DNA reads TGTGCCAGCAGCCATGGGCCGGGACAAGCGAGCCCTGAGCAGTTCTTC. Protein: CASSHGPGQASPEQFF.

The CDR3 nucleotides read TGTGCCAGCTCCGACAGGGAGAATTCACCCCTCCACTTT. Its protein is CASSDRENSPLHF. The chain links TRBV18 to TRBJ1-6; TRBD1 agrees at 7 bases. Germline V gene sequence: CDR1 KGHSH, CDR2 LQKENI. The ends lost 6 bases at V and 7 bases at J; junction bases unmatched: 3. CDR3 length: 13 residues.

This clone was recorded once. The CDR3 is CASSLYATNEKLFF. CDR3 in DNA: TGTGCCAGCAGCTTGTATGCAACTAATGAAAAACTGTTTTTT. V is TRBV7-2 and J is TRBJ1-4; D call uncertain. The CDR3 totals 14 residues. Trimming stripped 3 bases from V and 0 bases from J, with 5 bases between. The germline V gene encodes CDR1 SGHTA and CDR2 FQGNSA.

The rearrangement uses TRBV7-3 and TRBJ2-5, with D perhaps TRBD2 (7 bases). Per the germline V gene, CDR1 is SGHTA and CDR2 is FQGTGA. The CDR3 spans 20 residues. V lost 3 bases and J 0 bases, leaving 26 bases between the germline ends. CDR3 sequence: CASSLEPPGGIGSYQETQYF. The CDR3 DNA reads TGTGCCAGCAGCTTGGAACCCCCGGGGGGCATTGGGTCGTACCAAGAGACCCAGTACTTC.

V is TRBV19 and J is TRBJ1-6; D perhaps matches TRBD1 (5 bases). Germline V gives CDR1 LNHDA, CDR2 SQIVND (reference sequence). The CDR3 totals 16 residues. V lost 0 bases and J lost 6, with 12 bases in between. DNA for the CDR3: TGTGCCAGTAGTATAGAACCGGGACTCTCTAATTCACCCCTCCACTTT. Translated, it gives CASSIEPGLSNSPLHF.

The rearrangement uses TRBV30 and TRBJ1-2; D perhaps matches TRBD1 (6 bases). Looked up from germline, CDR1 is GTSNPN and CDR2 is SVGIG (reference sequence). The CDR3 runs to 14 residues. V was shortened by 0 bases and J by 4 bases, with 12 bases between the two germline ends. The DNA of the CDR3 is TGTGCCTGGAGTGTCCGGACAGACGTCTATGGCTACACCTTC. Amino acids: CAWSVRTDVYGYTF.

In its sample, this clone was seen a few times. The CDR3 protein is CASSELGPSGGGNEQFF. Here the CDR3 DNA reads TGTGCCAGCAGTGAATTAGGGCCTAGCGGGGGAGGAAATGAGCAGTTCTTC. This chain links TRBV2 with TRBJ2-1; TRBD2 matches at 10 bases. CDR3 length: 17 residues. Trimming at V came to 2 bases and at J to 7 bases, leaving 11 bases not matched to a gene. Germline assignment: CDR1 SNHLY and CDR2 FYNNEI.

The chain uses TRBV5-1 and TRBJ1-2, with a possible D match to TRBD1 (6 bases). The CDR3 is made up of 17 amino acids. The germline CDR1 and CDR2 sequences are SGHRS and YFSETQ. V was trimmed by 1 base and J by 1 base, leaving 17 bases between them. The CDR3: CASSLTQGVPVNYGYTF. Written as DNA, the CDR3 is TGCGCCAGCAGCTTGACACAGGGAGTTCCCGTTAACTATGGCTACACCTTC.

This clone was seen once. J is TRBJ1-6 and V is TRBV6-5; 9 nucleotides match TRBD1. The CDR3 sequence is 15 residues long. The germline V gene has CDR1 MNHEY and CDR2 SVGAGI. V lost 6 bases to trimming and J lost 8 bases; unmatched junction nucleotides: 8. CDR3 nucleotides: TGTGCCAGCAGCACTTTAGGGACAGGGTATTCACCCCTCCACTTT. Residues: CASSTLGTGYSPLHF.

This clone was seen more than once but under ten times. The rearrangement joins TRBV6-4 to TRBJ2-2, with D perhaps TRBD1 (6 bases). Trimming removed 4 bases at V and 12 bases at J, with 18 bases between. Germline V CDR1 and CDR2: MRHNA, SNTAGT. The CDR3 length is 14 residues. The CDR3 loop is CASSVLPGQGQLFF. CDR3 in DNA: TGTGCCAGCAGTGTCCTACCGGGACAAGGACAGCTGTTTTTT.

The chain carries TRBV29-1 and TRBJ1-1; D is undetermined. Trimming shortened V by 8 bases and J by 0 bases, and 13 bases separated the two germline ends. The V gene's germline CDR1 is SQVTM and CDR2 ANQGSEA. This CDR3 region has 13 residues. The CDR3 bases are TGCAGCCCCCGCCGGGAGTTGAACACTGAAGCTTTCTTT. This translates into CSPRRELNTEAFF.

The rearrangement links TRBV5-6 to TRBJ1-2; D is undetermined. Germline V gene data show CDR1 as SGHDT and CDR2 as YYEEEE. The CDR3 sequence is 14 residues long. The germline V and J ends were trimmed by 0 bases and 0 bases, with 6 bases remaining between them. CDR3 amino acids: CASSLVSANYGYTF. The CDR3 DNA reads TGTGCCAGCAGCTTGGTGTCTGCTAACTATGGCTACACCTTC.

The gene calls are TRBV5-6 and TRBJ2-2; D not resolved. The CDR3 length is 12 residues. Germline assignment: CDR1 SGHDT and CDR2 YYEEEE. Trimming pared 2 bases from V and 8 bases from J, leaving 7 bases between. This chain's CDR3 is CASSLVAGELFF. CDR3 in DNA: TGTGCCAGCAGCTTAGTTGCGGGGGAGCTGTTTTTT.

This chain uses TRBV29-1 with TRBJ2-7, with 7 bases lining up with TRBD1. V was pared by 3 bases and J by 3 bases, with 2 bases of the junction left unmatched. The CDR3 is made up of 12 amino acids. Germline CDR1 SQVTM, CDR2 ANQGSEA. Here the CDR3 DNA reads TGCAGCGTTGAGGGGACAGACTACGAGCAGTACTTC. This sequence encodes CSVEGTDYEQYF.